One sample yielded the 16 T cell receptor beta chains listed below, sequenced in a study of T cells in localized non-small cell lung cancer. The method was immunoSEQ multiplex PCR; TCRdb's version includes in-frame clones alone and lacks a portion of them. The table lists around 50,000 clones, approximately 86% of them singletons. The sample here was PBMCs, taken before any cancer treatment. The receptors shown here come from a female donor with stage II lung adenocarcinoma.

The rearrangement uses TRBV11-2 and TRBJ2-5, with D unclear. This CDR3 region has 13 residues. Germline values: CDR1 SGHAT, CDR2 FQNNGV. Trimming removed 3 bases at V and 2 bases at J, with 7 bases between. In DNA form, the CDR3 reads TGTGCCAGCAGCTTTAAAAGGCAAGAGACCCAGTACTTC. Translating it yields CASSFKRQETQYF. Supplemented by reference TRBV11-2 and TRBJ2-5, the full variable domain reads EAGVAQSPRYKIIEKRQSVAFWCNPISGHATLYWYQQILGQGPKLLIQFQNNGVVDDSQLPKDRFSAERLKGVDSTLKIQPAKLEDSAVYLCASSFKRQETQYFGPGTRLLVL.

This chain joins TRBV5-5 and TRBJ2-3; 7 nucleotides match TRBD2. V trimming: 4 bases; J trimming: 0 bases; junction bases outside the gene matches: 11. The CDR3 runs 17 residues. CDR1 SGHKS and CDR2 YYEKEE come from the germline V gene (reference sequence). This chain's CDR3 is CASSAGRRGLSTDTQYF. The CDR3 nucleotides read TGTGCCAGCAGCGCGGGACGGCGGGGGTTGAGCACAGATACGCAGTATTTT.

The chain has TRBV19 and TRBJ1-1; D gene uncertain. Germline V gene lookup returns CDR1 LNHDA and CDR2 SQIVND (reference sequence). The CDR3 runs 14 residues. V gave up 6 bases and J gave up 2 bases, with 13 bases separating them. CDR3 residues: CASSRREANTEAFF. For the CDR3, the DNA is TGTGCCAGTAGCCGTCGGGAAGCTAACACTGAAGCTTTCTTT. The entire variable domain, with the rest obtained from reference TRBV19 and TRBJ1-1, is as follows: DGGITQSPKYLFRKEGQNVTLSCEQNLNHDAMYWYRQDPGQGLRLIYYSQIVNDFQKGDIAEGYSVSREKKESFPLTVTSAQKNPTAFYLCASSRREANTEAFFGQGTRLTVV.

This clone was counted once. The chain links TRBV7-2 to TRBJ1-3, with D possibly matching TRBD1 (5 bases). Trimming took 1 base from V and 4 from J, leaving 11 bases between them. There are 15 residues in the CDR3. The germline CDR1 and CDR2 sequences are SGHTA and FQGNSA. The CDR3 DNA reads TGTGCCAGCAGCTTAGTAGTGACAGAGGGAAACACCATATATTTT. Translating gives CASSLVVTEGNTIYF. Full variable domain (missing parts from reference TRBV7-2 and TRBJ1-3): GAGVSQSPSNKVTEKGKDVELRCDPISGHTALYWYRQSLGQGLEFLIYFQGNSAPDKSGLPSDRFSAERTGGSVSTLTIQRTQQEDSAVYLCASSLVVTEGNTIYFGEGSWLTVV.

The chain links TRBV7-9 to TRBJ2-1; D not resolved. Germline lookup yields CDR1 SEHNR and CDR2 FQNEAQ (reference sequence). The CDR3 length is 13 residues. Trimming stripped 1 base from V and 9 bases from J, with 10 bases between. CDR3 sequence reads: CASSLVAHREQFF. DNA for the CDR3: TGTGCCAGCAGCTTAGTTGCCCACCGTGAGCAGTTCTTC.

This clone came up once. The chain is built from TRBV5-6 and TRBJ2-3; D gene uncertain. Trimming pared 2 bases from V and 6 bases from J, leaving 4 bases between. Per the germline V gene, CDR1 is SGHDT and CDR2 is YYEEEE. The CDR3 has 11 amino acids. CDR3 nucleotide sequence: TGTGCCAGCAGCTTATCGGATACGCAGTATTTT. Protein sequence: CASSLSDTQYF.

The rearrangement uses TRBV5-1 and TRBJ1-6, with unresolved D. V was clipped by 4 bases and J by 5 bases, with 10 bases between them. Germline CDR1 reads SGHRS; CDR2 reads YFSETQ. There are 14 residues in the CDR3. The CDR3 DNA reads as TGCGCCAGCAGCCCGGACGGCCATAATTCACCCCTCCACTTT. This gives the protein CASSPDGHNSPLHF.

In this sample, this clone turned up once. The chain carries TRBV5-6 and TRBJ1-2, with D uncertain. This CDR3 is 15 amino acids long. V was trimmed by 3 bases and J by 4 bases, leaving 16 bases between them. Germline values: CDR1 SGHDT, CDR2 YYEEEE. The CDR3 DNA reads TGTGCCAGCAGCTCTCCGGAGCCGGACCTCTATGGCTACACCTTC. Amino acids: CASSSPEPDLYGYTF.

This chain links TRBV6-5 with TRBJ2-3; TRBD2 aligns across 10 bases. The CDR3 loop spans 15 amino acids. Per the germline V gene, CDR1 is MNHEY and CDR2 is SVGAGI. Trimming at V came to 5 bases and at J to 1 base, leaving 3 bases not matched to a gene. CDR3 coding DNA: TGTGCCAGCAGTCGTCTAGCGGGGGGCACAGATACGCAGTATTTT. Protein: CASSRLAGGTDTQYF.

The chain links TRBV2 to TRBJ1-4; maybe TRBD1 (5 bases). V lost 8 bases to trimming and J lost 7 bases, with 20 bases between them. This CDR3 spans 15 amino acids. Looked up from germline, CDR1 is SNHLY and CDR2 is FYNNEI. The CDR3 DNA follows: TGTGCCAGCGAGGAGCACAGGCTTCTACGTGAAAAACTGTTTTTT. Amino acid sequence: CASEEHRLLREKLFF.

This chain links TRBV5-1 with TRBJ2-5, with 12 bases aligning to TRBD2. Trimming at V came to 4 bases and at J to 4 bases, leaving 2 bases not matched to a gene. Per the germline V gene, CDR1 is SGHRS and CDR2 is YFSETQ. The CDR3 totals 14 residues. The CDR3 DNA reads as TGCGCCAGCAGCCTGACTAGCGGGGGAGAGACCCAGTACTTC. It codes for CASSLTSGGETQYF. The variable domain in full, with the rest retrieved from reference TRBV5-1 and TRBJ2-5, is KAGVTQTPRYLIKTRGQQVTLSCSPISGHRSVSWYQQTPGQGLQFLFEYFSETQRNKGNFPGRFSGRQFSNSRSEMNVSTLELGDSALYLCASSLTSGGETQYFGPGTRLLVL.

The chain has TRBV6-1 and TRBJ2-3; D is perhaps TRBD2 (6 bases). The CDR3 spans 15 residues. Germline loops: CDR1 MNHNS, CDR2 SASEGT. V lost 6 bases to trimming and J lost 2 bases, with 15 bases between them. The CDR3 nucleotides read TGTGCCAGCAGGGTACCTAGCGCGTACACAGATACGCAGTATTTT. It is translated as CASRVPSAYTDTQYF.

The chain links TRBV25-1 to TRBJ2-5; 8 bases are a match to TRBD1. The V segment lost 4 bases and the J segment 1 base; nucleotides outside the gene matches: 11. The CDR3 has 17 amino acids. CDR1 and CDR2 (germline): MGHDK, SYGVNS. The CDR3 region is CASSVPTGQDVQETQYF. The CDR3 DNA reads as TGTGCCAGCAGTGTACCCACGGGACAGGACGTCCAAGAGACCCAGTACTTC.

This chain uses TRBV5-4 with TRBJ2-3; D is unresolved. Trimming took off 4 bases at V and 4 bases at J, with 13 bases between the two ends. Germline CDR1 is SGHNT and CDR2 is YYREEE (reference sequence). The CDR3 loop spans 14 amino acids. CDR3 protein: CASSPEAVADTQYF. CDR3 bases: TGTGCCAGCAGCCCCGAGGCGGTGGCAGATACGCAGTATTTT. Full variable domain (missing parts from reference TRBV5-4 and TRBJ2-3): ETGVTQSPTHLIKTRGQQVTLRCSSQSGHNTVSWYQQALGQGPQFIFQYYREEENGRGNFPPRFSGLQFPNYSSELNVNALELDDSALYLCASSPEAVADTQYFGPGTRLTVL.

This sequence joins TRBV5-1 and TRBJ1-6; TRBD1 matches 7 bases. The germline V gene encodes CDR1 SGHRS and CDR2 YFSETQ. The CDR3 totals 15 residues. V lost 2 bases, J lost 10 bases, and 9 bases stayed unmatched. CDR3 in DNA: TGCGCCAGCAGCTTTAACAGGGGAGAACAATCACCCCTCCACTTT. It is translated as CASSFNRGEQSPLHF.

The chain employs TRBV5-6 and TRBJ2-2, with a possible D match to TRBD2 (6 bases). Trimming removed 5 bases from V and 6 bases from J, with 11 bases in between. This CDR3 region has 13 residues. Germline lookup yields CDR1 SGHDT and CDR2 YYEEEE. The CDR3 bases are TGTGCCAGCAGGGCAGGAGGGCCCGGGGAGCTGTTTTTT. Its protein is CASRAGGPGELFF.